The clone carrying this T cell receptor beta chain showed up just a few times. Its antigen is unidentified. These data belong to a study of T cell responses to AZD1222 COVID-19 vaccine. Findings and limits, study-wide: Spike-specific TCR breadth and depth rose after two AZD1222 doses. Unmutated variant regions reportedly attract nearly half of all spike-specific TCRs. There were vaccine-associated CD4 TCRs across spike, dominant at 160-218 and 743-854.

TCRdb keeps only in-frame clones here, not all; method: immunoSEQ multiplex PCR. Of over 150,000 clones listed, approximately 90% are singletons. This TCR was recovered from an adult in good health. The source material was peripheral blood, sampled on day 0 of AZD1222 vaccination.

CDR3 bases: TGTGCCAGCAGTCCGCTCGGAGCGGACAATGAGCAGTTCTTC. As protein: CASSPLGADNEQFF. The rearrangement joins TRBV28 to TRBJ2-1; D is perhaps TRBD2 (5 bases). This CDR3 is 14 amino acids long. V lost 5 bases and J lost 5, with 13 bases in between. From germline, CDR1 is MDHEN and CDR2 SYDVKM.